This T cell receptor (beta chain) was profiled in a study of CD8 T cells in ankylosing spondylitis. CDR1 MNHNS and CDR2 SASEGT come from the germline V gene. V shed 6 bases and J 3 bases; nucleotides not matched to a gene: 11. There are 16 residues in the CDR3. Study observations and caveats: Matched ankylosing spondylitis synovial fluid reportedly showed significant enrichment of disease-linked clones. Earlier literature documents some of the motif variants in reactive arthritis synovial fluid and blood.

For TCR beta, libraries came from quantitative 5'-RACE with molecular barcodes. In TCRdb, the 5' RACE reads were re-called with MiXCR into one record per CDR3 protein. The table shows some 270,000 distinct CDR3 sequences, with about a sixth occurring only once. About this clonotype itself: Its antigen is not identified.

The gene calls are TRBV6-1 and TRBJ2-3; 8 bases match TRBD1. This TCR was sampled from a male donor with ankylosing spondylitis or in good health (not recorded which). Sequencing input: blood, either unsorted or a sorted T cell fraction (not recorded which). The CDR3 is CASRDTETGETDTQYF. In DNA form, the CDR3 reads TGTGCCAGCAGGGACACAGAGACAGGGGAGACAGATACGCAGTATTTT.